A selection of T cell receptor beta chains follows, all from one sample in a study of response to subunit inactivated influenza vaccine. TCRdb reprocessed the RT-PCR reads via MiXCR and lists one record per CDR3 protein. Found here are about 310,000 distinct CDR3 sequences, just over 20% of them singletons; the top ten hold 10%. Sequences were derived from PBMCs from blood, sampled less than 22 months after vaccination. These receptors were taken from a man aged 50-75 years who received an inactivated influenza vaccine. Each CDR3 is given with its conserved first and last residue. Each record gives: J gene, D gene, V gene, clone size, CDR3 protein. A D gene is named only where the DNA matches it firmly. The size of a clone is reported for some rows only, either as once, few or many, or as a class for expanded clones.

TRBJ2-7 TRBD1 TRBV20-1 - CSRQGRNVYEQYF
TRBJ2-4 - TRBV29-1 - CSAGIAKNIQYF
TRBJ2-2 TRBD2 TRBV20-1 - CSAPDVLGLAGEGHTGELFF
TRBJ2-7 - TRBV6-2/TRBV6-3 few CASSYLGQAIYEQYF
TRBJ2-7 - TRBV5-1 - CASSLALDEQYF
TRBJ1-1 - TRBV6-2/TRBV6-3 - CASRQLLVIGTEAFF
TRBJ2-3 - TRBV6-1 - CASSALGSPSFFTMVIDTQYF
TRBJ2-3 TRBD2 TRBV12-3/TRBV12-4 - CASSPPAGGLGDTQYF
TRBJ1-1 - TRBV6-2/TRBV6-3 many CASSPTWGFGEAFF
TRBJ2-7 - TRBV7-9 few CASSLGLGLSYEQYF
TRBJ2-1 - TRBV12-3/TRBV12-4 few CASSSNREISEQFF
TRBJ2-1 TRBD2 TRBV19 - CASTTAGTSIDEQFF
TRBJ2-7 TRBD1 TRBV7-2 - CASSSSPRGLDYEQYF
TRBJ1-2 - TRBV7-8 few CASSLGAGGPYGYTF
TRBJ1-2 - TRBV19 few CASRETRYGYTF
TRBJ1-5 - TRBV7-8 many CASTPGQFGPQHF
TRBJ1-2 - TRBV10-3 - CAISESVSRGYTF
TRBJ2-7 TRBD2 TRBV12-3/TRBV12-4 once CASSLGTGLVSEQYF
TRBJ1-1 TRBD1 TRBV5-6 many CASSPDRGQRTEAFF
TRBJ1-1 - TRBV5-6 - CASSEPGRMNTEAFF
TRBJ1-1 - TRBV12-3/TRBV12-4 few CASSFPGDTEAFF
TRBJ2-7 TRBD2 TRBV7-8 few CASSLASGGASSYEQYF
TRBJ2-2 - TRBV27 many CASSFGTGELFF
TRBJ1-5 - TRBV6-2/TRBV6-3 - CASQPQTSNQPQHF
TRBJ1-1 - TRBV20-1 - CSAPTSGPEAFF
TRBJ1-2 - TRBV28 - CASSYGTSEGYTF
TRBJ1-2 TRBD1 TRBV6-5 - CASSYSGRGEYGYTF
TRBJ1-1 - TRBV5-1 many CASSLLPETEAFF
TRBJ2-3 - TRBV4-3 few CASSGRGQITDTQYF
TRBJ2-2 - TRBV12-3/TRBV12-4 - CASSGQIYTGELFF
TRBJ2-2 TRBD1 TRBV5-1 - CASSLALGGFANTGELFF
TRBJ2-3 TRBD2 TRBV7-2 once CASRGTSGSKDTQYF
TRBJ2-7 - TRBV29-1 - CSVQGIGSTYEQYF
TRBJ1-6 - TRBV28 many CASSPRYSPLHF
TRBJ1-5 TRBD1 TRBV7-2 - CASSLVAGGSNQPQHF
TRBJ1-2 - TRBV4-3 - CASSQVTANYGYTF
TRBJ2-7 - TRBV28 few CASKGVRPTYEQYF
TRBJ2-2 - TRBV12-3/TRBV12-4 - CASSFSWTGELFF
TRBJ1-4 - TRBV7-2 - CASSLAKGSNEKLFF
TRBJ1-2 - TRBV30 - CAWTTRGYYVGYTF
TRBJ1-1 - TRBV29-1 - CSVAGEDTEAFF
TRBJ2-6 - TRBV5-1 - CASRLTGHGANVLTF
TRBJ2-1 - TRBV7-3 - CASSLTTYNEQFF